This T cell receptor beta chain originates from a study of OX40 agonist ivuxolimab in advanced cancers. Background on the whole study: Ivuxolimab was an agonistic, fully human IgG2 monoclonal antibody directed against OX40 (CD134), a costimulatory receptor. Intravenous ivuxolimab was administered to patients every 2 weeks at six dose levels: 0.01, 0.1, 0.3, 1.5, 3 and 10 mg/kg. Of the roughly 52 dose-escalation patients, hepatocellular carcinoma was present in 19, melanoma in approximately 15, renal cell carcinoma in 9 and head and neck cancer in 9. A male proportion of roughly 80% and a mean age of 60 years, ranging from about 23 to 90, were recorded for the dose-escalation cohort. Patients were allowed to have had prior anti-PD-1, anti-PD-L1 or anti-CTLA-4 therapy, and approximately 40% of the dose-escalation patients had been treated with checkpoint inhibitors. Partial responses occurred in three dose-escalation patients: two with cutaneous melanoma and one with hepatocellular carcinoma. The purpose of peripheral TCRbeta sequencing was to test whether ivuxolimab changed TCR sequence diversity and led to clonal T-cell expansion. The paper describes the monotherapy dose-escalation part (N of about 57 patients) of the phase I trial of ivuxolimab. Paper-wide results and their limitations: After ivuxolimab, more expanded clones were found on average in CD8+ T cells than in CD4+ T cells. At doses of 0.1 to 3.0 mg/kg, clonal expansion of both CD4+ and CD8+ T cells in blood was seen between baseline and week 6. In the 0.1-3.0 mg/kg groups, partial responders were among the patients with the lowest normalized peripheral clonal expansion, particularly in CD8+ T cells. Low levels of normalized T-cell clonal expansion were also seen in some patients who did not respond. The antigen specificity of the peripheral T cells that underwent clonal expansion was not determined.

Patients with autoimmune disease history or receiving systemic immunosuppression were excluded from the trial. Peripheral blood for TCR sequencing was collected from all dose cohorts at baseline, on cycle 4 day 1, and on cycle 7 day 1. The samples were taken from a phase I, first-in-human, multicenter, open-label dose-escalation trial of ivuxolimab. The trial enrolled adults with locally advanced or metastatic head and neck squamous cell, hepatocellular, melanoma or renal cell carcinoma. Before TCR sequencing, CD4+ T cells and CD8+ T cells from peripheral blood were sorted into separate populations. For sequencing of the TCRbeta CDR3 region, genomic DNA was extracted from the sorted cells. TCRbeta CDR3 regions were sequenced using the immunoSEQ Assay. As stored in TCRdb, this immuneACCESS dataset retains in-frame rearrangements with V and J assigned. A fraction of the clones does not appear; measured against another copy, unresolved V genes explain less than half of the discrepancy, and the remainder lacks a known reason. The table for this sample lists some 87,000 clones; nearly 90% of them were counted only once. 0.72% of the sample goes to the ten largest clones.

From the cysteine up to the phenylalanine, the CDR3 has a length of 16 residues. Here the CDR3 DNA is all that survives: 48 bases in frame from base 1. Cut back by 0 bases and 1 base, the V and J ends lie 12 bases apart. The germline V gene encodes CDR1 SGHNT and CDR2 YYREEE (reference sequence). About this clone: What this receptor recognizes is not known. One base away there is no much larger clone; base qualities are not given.

The input for sequencing was CD4+ or CD8+ T cells sorted from blood, taken in a trial of the OX40 agonist ivuxolimab. The receptor comes from an adult with an advanced solid tumor such as melanoma, head and neck, liver or kidney cancer. The chain couples TRBV5-4 to TRBJ2-3, with the D gene call left open. CDR3 sequence: CASSLEGKVGTDTQYF. At the DNA level, the sequence is TGTGCCAGCAGCTTGGAAGGTAAAGTCGGCACAGATACGCAGTATTTT.